Presented here are 13 T cell receptor beta chains from one specimen sequenced in a study of blood T cell repertoires in COVID-19. This table comes from immunoSEQ multiplex PCR, and its TCRdb copy is limited to in-frame clones, with some not included. The table records 15,000 to 20,000 clones, nearly 90% of them present only once. The specimen was peripheral blood. Receptors originate from a human donor in a cohort sampled during active COVID-19.

V usage is TRBV18 and J usage is TRBJ1-4; tentatively, D is TRBD1 (5 bases). Germline assignment: CDR1 KGHSH and CDR2 LQKENI. The V gene lost 1 base and the J gene lost 2 bases, with 8 bases spanning the gap. The CDR3 totals 15 residues. The CDR3 DNA is TGTGCCAGCTCACCACGGGAGGGGACTAATGAAAAACTGTTTTTT. Residues: CASSPREGTNEKLFF.

The rearrangement joins TRBV6-5 to TRBJ2-7, with TRBD2 identical over 7 bases. V gave up 7 bases and J gave up 2 bases; unmatched junction bases: 5. This CDR3 is 13 amino acids long. Germline CDR1 and CDR2: MNHEY and SVGAGI. The CDR3 DNA follows: TGTGCCAGCATCAGAGCGGGGACCTACGAGCAGTACTTC. Translated: CASIRAGTYEQYF.

The CDR3 DNA follows: TGTGCCAGCAGTGATATCCAGGGGTCCTACAATGAGCAGTTCTTC. Its translation is CASSDIQGSYNEQFF. The chain employs TRBV6-1 and TRBJ2-1; D might be TRBD1 (6 bases). Per the germline V gene, CDR1 is MNHNS and CDR2 is SASEGT. The CDR3 runs 15 residues. V was pared by 3 bases and J by 1 base, with 10 bases between.

J is TRBJ2-3 and V is TRBV6-5; 9 nucleotides align to TRBD2. In germline, CDR1 is MNHEY, CDR2 SVGAGI. The CDR3 totals 15 residues. V was pared by 5 bases and J by 6 bases, with 9 bases of the junction left unmatched. The CDR3: CASSTQRGATDTQYF. In DNA form, the CDR3 reads TGTGCCAGCAGTACCCAGCGGGGGGCAACCGATACGCAGTATTTT.

V is TRBV29-1 and J is TRBJ2-7; the match to TRBD1 covers 8 bases. Germline V CDR1 and CDR2: SQVTM, ANQGSEA. V lost 3 bases to trimming and J lost 3 bases; unmatched junction nucleotides: 4. CDR3 length: 13 amino acids. This chain's CDR3 is CSVETGDLYEQYF. The CDR3 DNA sequence: TGCAGCGTTGAGACAGGGGACCTCTACGAGCAGTACTTC.

The V and J genes are TRBV20-1 and TRBJ1-3, with D tentatively TRBD1 (6 bases). This CDR3 is 11 amino acids long. V lost 6 bases and J lost 8, with 11 bases in between. Per germline, CDR1 DFQATT and CDR2 SNEGSKA (reference sequence). CDR3 sequence (DNA): TGCAGTGCCGCGTCAGGGGACACCATATATTTT. Amino acids: CSAASGDTIYF.

The chain is built from TRBV11-1 and TRBJ2-3, with TRBD2 as a possible D gene (6 bases). The V and J ends lost 3 bases and 7 bases respectively, with 14 bases between them. The germline CDR1 and CDR2 sequences are SGHAT and FQDESV (reference sequence). This CDR3 is 14 amino acids long. CDR3 in amino acids: CASSFRLGLYTQYF. CDR3 nucleotides: TGTGCCAGCAGCTTTAGACTAGGACTTTATACGCAGTATTTT.

This rearrangement joins TRBV20-1 to TRBJ1-2, with 8 bases matching TRBD1. CDR3 length: 15 residues. Germline V gene lookup returns CDR1 DFQATT and CDR2 SNEGSKA (reference sequence). J lost 5 bases, V lost 3 bases, and 11 bases had no gene match. CDR3 protein: CSASVQRTGNYGYTF. The CDR3 DNA reads as TGCAGTGCTAGTGTCCAAAGGACAGGGAATTATGGCTACACCTTC.

The chain combines TRBV27 with TRBJ2-6; D gene uncertain. The CDR3 is 15 residues long. Germline V gene lookup returns CDR1 MNHEY and CDR2 SMNVEV (reference sequence). V dropped 1 base and J dropped 0 bases, with 4 bases sitting between them. CDR3 loop: CASSLWASGANVLTF. CDR3 sequence (DNA): TGTGCCAGCAGTTTATGGGCCTCTGGGGCCAACGTCCTGACTTTC.

The V and J genes are TRBV19 and TRBJ2-7; tentatively, D is TRBD1 (6 bases). The CDR3 consists of 16 residues. CDR1 is LNHDA, CDR2 SQIVND, per germline (reference sequence). V was pared by 1 base and J by 5 bases, with 18 bases between. This chain's CDR3 is CASSIGGARGWDEQYF. DNA of the CDR3: TGTGCCAGTAGTATAGGAGGCGCCAGGGGCTGGGACGAGCAGTACTTC.

This clone is a singleton in its sample. V gene TRBV7-9 combines with J gene TRBJ1-1; tentatively, D is TRBD1 (5 bases). V was shortened by 1 base and J by 10 bases, with 13 bases between the two germline ends. CDR3 size: 13 residues. Germline V gene sequence: CDR1 SEHNR, CDR2 FQNEAQ (reference sequence). CDR3 protein: CASSLEEGVRAFF. The DNA for the CDR3 is TGTGCCAGCAGCTTAGAGGAAGGGGTACGAGCTTTCTTT.

This chain links TRBV19 with TRBJ2-1, with 9 bases fitting TRBD1. The CDR3 spans 16 residues. Trimming removed 5 bases from V and 7 bases from J; junction bases left unmatched: 12. Germline CDR1 LNHDA, CDR2 SQIVND (reference sequence). The CDR3 loop is CASSDPRGQGRNEQFF. The CDR3 DNA reads as TGTGCCAGTAGTGACCCCCGGGGACAGGGAAGGAATGAGCAGTTCTTC.

The rearrangement joins TRBV12-2 to TRBJ2-2; whether TRBD1, the table's D call, matches the DNA was not checked. TRBV12-2 is designated a pseudogene. The CDR3 runs 18 residues. The CDR3 sequence is CASRLAQEQGGNTGELFF. CDR3 coding DNA: TGTGCAAGTCGCTTAGCGCAGGAGCAGGGGGGGAACACCGGGGAGCTGTTTTTT.